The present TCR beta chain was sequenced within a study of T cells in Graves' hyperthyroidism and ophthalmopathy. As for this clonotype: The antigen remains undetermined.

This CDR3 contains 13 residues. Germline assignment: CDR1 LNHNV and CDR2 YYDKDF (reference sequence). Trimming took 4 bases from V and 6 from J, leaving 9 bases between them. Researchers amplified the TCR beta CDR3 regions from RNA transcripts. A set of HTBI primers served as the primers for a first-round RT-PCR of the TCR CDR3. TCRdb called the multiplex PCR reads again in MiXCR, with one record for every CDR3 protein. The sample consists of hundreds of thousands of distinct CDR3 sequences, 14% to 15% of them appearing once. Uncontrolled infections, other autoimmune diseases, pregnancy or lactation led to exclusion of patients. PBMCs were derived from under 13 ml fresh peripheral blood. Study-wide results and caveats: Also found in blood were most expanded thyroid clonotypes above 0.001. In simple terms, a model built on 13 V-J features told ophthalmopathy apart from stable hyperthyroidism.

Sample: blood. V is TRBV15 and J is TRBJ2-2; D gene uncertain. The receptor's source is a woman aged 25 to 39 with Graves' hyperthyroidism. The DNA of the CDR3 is TGTGCCACCAGCATAATGAGATCCGGGGAGCTGTTTTTT. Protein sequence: CATSIMRSGELFF. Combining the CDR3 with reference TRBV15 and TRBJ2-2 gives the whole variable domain DAMVIQNPRYQVTQFGKPVTLSCSQTLNHNVMYWYQQKSSQAPKLLFHYYDKDFNNEADTPDNFQSRRPNTSFCFLDIRSPGLGDTAMYLCATSIMRSGELFFGEGSRLTVL.